A single sample gave rise to the 18 T cell receptor beta chains below, sequenced in a study of tumour-infiltrating T cells in Burkitt lymphoma (dated by TCRdb to 2018 to 2020). The receptor library was made with the immunoSEQ multiplex PCR assay. Drawn from immuneACCESS, this table holds only the in-frame rearrangements with V and J called that TCRdb kept. Clones are partly lost; checked studies trace under half to an unresolved V gene and leave the rest unexplained. Recorded for this sample are around 17,000 clones; about 77% of them occurred a single time. The top ten constitute 2% to 2.5% of the sample. Sequencing was carried out using tumor tissue. These receptors were obtained from a human donor with diffuse large B-cell lymphoma.

The genes are TRBV29-1 and TRBJ1-2; the D is unclear. The CDR3 consists of 11 residues. Germline V CDR1 and CDR2: SQVTM, ANQGSEA. V was cut by 1 base and J by 5 bases, with 5 bases left in between. This chain's CDR3 is CSVEAAYGYTF. The CDR3 region has the DNA TGCAGCGTTGAAGCAGCTTATGGCTACACCTTC.

Here the CDR3 reads CASSQDVPGGAGNTIYF. The CDR3 bases are TGCGCCAGCAGCCAAGACGTCCCCGGGGGAGCCGGAAACACCATATATTTT. This chain uses TRBV4-1 with TRBJ1-3, with D possibly TRBD1 on 5 matching bases. Trimming removed 0 bases at V and 4 bases at J, with 16 bases between. From germline, CDR1 is MGHRA and CDR2 YSYEKL. This CDR3 has 17 residues.

V gene TRBV27 combines with J gene TRBJ2-7; a possible D gene is TRBD1 (5 bases). CDR3 length equals 15 residues. Trimming left V 5 bases short and J 0 bases short, with 14 bases between. CDR1 and CDR2 from the germline V gene are MNHEY and SMNVEV (reference sequence). This chain's CDR3 is CASSRDSISSYEQYF. The CDR3 region has the DNA TGTGCCAGCAGTCGCGACAGTATAAGCTCCTACGAGCAGTACTTC.

This rearrangement joins TRBV29-1 to TRBJ1-4; D unclear. CDR1 and CDR2 from the germline V gene are SQVTM and ANQGSEA. Trimming took 2 bases from V and 8 from J, leaving 15 bases between them. The length of the CDR3 is 14 residues. CDR3 residues: CSVEMALVGEKLFF. In DNA form, the CDR3 reads TGCAGCGTTGAAATGGCATTGGTTGGAGAAAAACTGTTTTTT. The full variable domain, in which reference TRBV29-1 and TRBJ1-4 provide the parts outside the CDR3, is SAVISQKPSRDICQRGTSLTIQCQVDSQVTMMFWYRQQPGQSLTLIATANQGSEATYESGFVIDKFPISRPNLTFSTLTVSNMSPEDSSIYLCSVEMALVGEKLFFGSGTQLSVL.

In regard to this clone: One end of the junction is discordant with germline, which a read error may explain. The rearrangement uses TRBV7-9 and TRBJ1-1, with 7 bases aligning to TRBD1. The CDR3 runs 15 residues. Germline values: CDR1 SEHNR, CDR2 FQNEAQ (reference sequence). CDR3 amino acids: CASSERQGGNAEAFF. The CDR3 DNA sequence: TGTGCCAGCAGCGAGCGACAGGGTGGGAACGCTGAAGCTTTCTTT.

The chain is built from TRBV6-5 and TRBJ2-7; D is uncertain. Germline V lookup: CDR1 MNHEY, CDR2 SVGAGI. The V gene lost 5 bases and the J gene lost 7 bases, with 12 bases spanning the gap. This CDR3 is built from 12 residues. The CDR3 spells CASSPLVGEQYF. For the CDR3, the DNA is TGTGCCAGCAGTCCCCTGGTGGGGGAGCAGTACTTC.

This chain uses TRBV6-5 with TRBJ1-2; no definite D call. This CDR3 comprises 14 residues. V was cut by 5 bases and J by 4 bases, with 14 bases left in between. Germline V CDR1 and CDR2: MNHEY, SVGAGI. The DNA of the CDR3 is TGTGCCAGCAGTCCCGGAGTGATCGGCTATGGCTACACCTTC. Amino acids: CASSPGVIGYGYTF.

The V call is TRBV7-6, the J call TRBJ2-3, with 14 bases that match TRBD2. CDR1 is SGHVS and CDR2 is FNYEAQ in the germline V gene. V was pared by 5 bases and J by 6 bases, with 13 bases of the junction left unmatched. The CDR3 consists of 18 residues. This CDR3 is CASSHPKGGLAGADTQYF. CDR3 DNA sequence: TGTGCCAGCAGCCACCCCAAGGGGGGACTAGCGGGAGCTGATACGCAGTATTTT.

The rearrangement joins TRBV29-1 to TRBJ1-3, with D unresolved. Deletions cut 0 bases from V and 10 bases from J, with 13 bases between. The CDR3 runs 13 residues. From germline, CDR1 is SQVTM and CDR2 ANQGSEA. The chain's CDR3 is CSVEEGVRGTIYF. As DNA, the CDR3 is TGCAGCGTTGAAGAAGGAGTGCGTGGTACCATATATTTT.

This chain connects TRBV6-1 to TRBJ2-3, with D tentatively TRBD2 (6 bases). Deletions cut 4 bases from V and 0 bases from J, with 11 bases between. The CDR3 is 15 residues long. Germline-derived CDR1 and CDR2 are MNHNS and SASEGT. CDR3 protein: CASSGGTSSTDTQYF. The CDR3 DNA reads as TGTGCCAGCAGTGGCGGGACGTCCAGCACAGATACGCAGTATTTT.

The rearrangement joins TRBV9 to TRBJ1-2; a weak D match, TRBD1 (6 bases). Trimming took off 0 bases at V and 1 base at J, with 10 bases between the two ends. The length of the CDR3 is 15 residues. In germline, CDR1 is SGDLS, CDR2 YYNGEE. CDR3: CASSVGGHLNYGYTF. CDR3 DNA sequence: TGTGCCAGCAGCGTAGGGGGACACCTTAACTATGGCTACACCTTC.

This chain joins TRBV9 and TRBJ2-7; D is possibly TRBD1 or TRBD2 (6 bases each). V shed 4 bases and J shed 7 bases, with 9 bases lying between them. The germline V gene encodes CDR1 SGDLS and CDR2 YYNGEE. CDR3 size: 11 residues. This CDR3 reads CASSRGGEQYF. The CDR3 DNA reads TGTGCCAGCAGCCGAGGGGGGGAGCAGTACTTC.

CDR3 protein: CASSQTGNNQPQHF. CDR3 sequence (DNA): TGTGCCAGCAGTCAGACAGGGAACAATCAGCCCCAGCATTTT. The rearrangement joins TRBV28 to TRBJ1-5; TRBD1 agrees at 7 bases. The V and J ends lost 5 bases and 3 bases, in that order; junction bases with no gene match: 4. The CDR3 runs to 14 residues. CDR1 and CDR2 (germline): MDHEN, SYDVKM.

J is TRBJ1-3 and V is TRBV9, with 8 bases that match TRBD1. The CDR3 runs to 17 residues. The V gene end was trimmed by 3 bases and the J gene end by 0 bases; junction bases not matched to a gene: 8. CDR1 and CDR2 from the germline V gene are SGDLS and YYNGEE. The CDR3 here is CASSGGTGVLSGNTIYF. In DNA form, the CDR3 reads TGTGCCAGCAGCGGGGGGACAGGTGTCCTCTCTGGAAACACCATATATTTT.

V and J are TRBV19 and TRBJ2-1; possibly TRBD2 for D (5 bases). V dropped 2 bases and J dropped 5 bases, with 13 bases sitting between them. Germline loops: CDR1 LNHDA, CDR2 SQIVND (reference sequence). The CDR3 is made up of 15 amino acids. CDR3 coding DNA: TGTGCCAGTAGTATATGGAGCGGAGGAGACAATGAGCAGTTCTTC. Its translation: CASSIWSGGDNEQFF.

This chain uses TRBV4-3 with TRBJ1-6; unclear D gene. The CDR3 totals 15 residues. Germline V gives CDR1 LGHNA, CDR2 YSLEER. The V end lost 0 bases, the J end lost 3 bases, and 6 bases lay between the germline ends. The CDR3 DNA is TGCGCCAGCAGCCAAGAGTGGGACTATAATTCACCCCTCCACTTT. It is translated as CASSQEWDYNSPLHF.

On this clone: One end of the junction varies from germline; a read error may be responsible. The chain carries TRBV7-7 and TRBJ2-5, with TRBD1 matching 11 bases. The CDR3 has 15 residues. Germline CDR1 and CDR2: SSHAT and FNYEAQ (reference sequence). CDR3 nucleotide sequence: TGTGCTAGCAGCCCATTGGGACAGGGGGGGGAGACCCAGTACTTC. It specifies CASSPLGQGGETQYF. The full variable domain, its missing parts supplied by reference TRBV7-7 and TRBJ2-5, is GAGVSQSPRYKVTKRGQDVTLRCDPISSHATLYWYQQALGQGPEFLTYFNYEAQPDKSGLPSDRFSAERPEGSISTLTIQRTEQRDSAMYRCASSPLGQGGETQYFGPGTRLLVL.

This rearrangement joins TRBV28 to TRBJ1-5; D is possibly TRBD1 (5 bases). Germline V gene sequence: CDR1 MDHEN, CDR2 SYDVKM. The CDR3 spans 14 residues. Trimming removed 3 bases from V and 4 bases from J, with 10 bases in between. The CDR3 sequence is CASSFVGENQPQHF. The CDR3 bases are TGTGCCAGCAGTTTTGTAGGGGAAAATCAGCCCCAGCATTTT. Full variable domain (rest looked up from reference TRBV28 and TRBJ1-5): DVKVTQSSRYLVKRTGEKVFLECVQDMDHENMFWYRQDPGLGLRLIYFSYDVKMKEKGDIPEGYSVSREKKERFSLILESASTNQTSMYLCASSFVGENQPQHFGDGTRLSIL.